Below, one TCR beta chain is given with its context. Measured with immunoSEQ multiplex PCR; TCRdb has only the in-frame clones, and not every one. The sample yields around 26,000 clones, 80% to 95% seen once. This entry is derived from a study of T cells in localized non-small cell lung cancer. V lost 5 bases and J lost 4; bases outside the gene matches: 5. Germline lookup yields CDR1 MNHNY and CDR2 SVGAGI (reference sequence). The CDR3 runs to 14 residues. This clonotype was obtained from a female donor older than 55 with stage II squamous cell lung carcinoma. This sequence joins TRBV6-6 and TRBJ1-2; 9 bases line up with TRBD1. Here the sequenced sample was peripheral blood, taken before any cancer treatment. CDR3 residues: CASSPGTGPYGYTF. As DNA, the CDR3 is TGTGCCAGCAGTCCCGGGACAGGGCCCTATGGCTACACCTTC.